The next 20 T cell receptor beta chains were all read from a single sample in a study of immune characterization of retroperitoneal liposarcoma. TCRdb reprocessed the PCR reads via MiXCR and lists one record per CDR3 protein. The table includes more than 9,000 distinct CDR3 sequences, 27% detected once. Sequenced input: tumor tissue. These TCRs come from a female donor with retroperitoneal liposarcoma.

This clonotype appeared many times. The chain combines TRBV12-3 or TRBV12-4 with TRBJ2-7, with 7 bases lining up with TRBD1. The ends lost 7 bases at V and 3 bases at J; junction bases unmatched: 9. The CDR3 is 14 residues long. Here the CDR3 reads CASTNRGPYYEQYF. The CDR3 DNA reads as TGTGCCAGCACCAACAGGGGTCCGTACTACGAGCAGTACTTC.

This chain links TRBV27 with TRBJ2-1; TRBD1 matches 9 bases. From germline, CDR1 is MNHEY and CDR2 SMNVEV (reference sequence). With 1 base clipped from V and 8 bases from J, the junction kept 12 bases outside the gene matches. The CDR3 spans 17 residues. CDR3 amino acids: CASSLFVPGQGVYEQFF. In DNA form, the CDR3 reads TGTGCCAGCAGTTTATTCGTACCGGGACAGGGAGTCTATGAGCAGTTCTTC.

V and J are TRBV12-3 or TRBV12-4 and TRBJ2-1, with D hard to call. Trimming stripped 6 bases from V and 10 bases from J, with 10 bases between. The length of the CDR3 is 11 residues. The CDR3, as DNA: TGTGCCAGCAGCCGCAACTACGAGCAGTTCTTC. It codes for CASSRNYEQFF.

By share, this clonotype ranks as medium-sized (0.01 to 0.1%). The CDR3 sequence: CASSPGNEQFF. The CDR3 DNA follows: TGTGCCAGCAGTCCCGGCAATGAGCAGTTCTTC. The J gene is TRBJ2-1, the V gene TRBV6-1; D remains unclear. This CDR3 region has 11 residues. Trimming left V 5 bases short and J 6 bases short, with 5 bases between. Germline assignment: CDR1 MNHNS and CDR2 SASEGT.

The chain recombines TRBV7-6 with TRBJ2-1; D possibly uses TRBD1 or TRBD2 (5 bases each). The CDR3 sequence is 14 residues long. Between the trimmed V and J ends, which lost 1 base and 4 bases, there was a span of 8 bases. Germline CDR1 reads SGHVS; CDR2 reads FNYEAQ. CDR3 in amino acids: CASSLGDGYNEQFF. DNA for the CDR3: TGTGCCAGCAGCTTAGGGGACGGATACAATGAGCAGTTCTTC.

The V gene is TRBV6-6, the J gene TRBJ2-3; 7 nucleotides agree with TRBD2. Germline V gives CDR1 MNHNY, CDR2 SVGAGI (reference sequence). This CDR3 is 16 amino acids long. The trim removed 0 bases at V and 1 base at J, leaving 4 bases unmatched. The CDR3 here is CASSYSVGGGTDTQYF. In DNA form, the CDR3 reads TGTGCCAGCAGTTACTCGGTGGGGGGGGGCACAGATACGCAGTATTTT.

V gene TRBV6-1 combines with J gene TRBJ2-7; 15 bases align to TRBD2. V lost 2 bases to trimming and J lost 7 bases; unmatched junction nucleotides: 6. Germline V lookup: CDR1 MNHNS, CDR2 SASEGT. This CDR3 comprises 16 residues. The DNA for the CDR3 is TGTGCCAGCAGTGAAAGGACTAGCGGGAGGGCCGGGGAGCAGTACTTC. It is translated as CASSERTSGRAGEQYF.

CDR3 coding DNA: TGTGCCAGCAGCTTCTTCGCTCGGGGAGGGCCCTACAATGAGCAGTACTTC. It specifies CASSFFARGGPYNEQYF. The gene calls are TRBV11-2 and TRBJ2-4; the match to TRBD2 covers 7 bases. With V trimmed by 3 bases and J by 13 bases, 21 bases remained unmatched. CDR1 SGHAT and CDR2 FQNNGV come from the germline V gene. The CDR3 has 17 residues. Variable domain in full (rest from reference TRBV11-2 and TRBJ2-4): EAGVAQSPRYKIIEKRQSVAFWCNPISGHATLYWYQQILGQGPKLLIQFQNNGVVDDSQLPKDRFSAERLKGVDSTLKIQPAKLEDSAVYLCASSFFARGGPYNEQYFGAGTRLSVL.

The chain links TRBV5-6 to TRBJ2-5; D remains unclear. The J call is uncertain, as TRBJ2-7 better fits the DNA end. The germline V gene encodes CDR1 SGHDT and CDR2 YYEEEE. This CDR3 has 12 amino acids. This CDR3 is CASSSYSYEQYF. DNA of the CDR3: TGTGCCAGCAGCTCCTACTCCTACGAGCAGTACTTC.

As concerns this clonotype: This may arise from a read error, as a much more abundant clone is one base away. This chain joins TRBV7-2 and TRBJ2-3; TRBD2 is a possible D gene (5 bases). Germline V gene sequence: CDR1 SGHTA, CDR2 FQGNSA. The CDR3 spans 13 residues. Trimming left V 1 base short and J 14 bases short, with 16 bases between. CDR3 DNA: TGTGCCAGCAGCTTAGTGAACACCGGGGAGCTGTATTTT. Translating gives CASSLVNTGELYF.

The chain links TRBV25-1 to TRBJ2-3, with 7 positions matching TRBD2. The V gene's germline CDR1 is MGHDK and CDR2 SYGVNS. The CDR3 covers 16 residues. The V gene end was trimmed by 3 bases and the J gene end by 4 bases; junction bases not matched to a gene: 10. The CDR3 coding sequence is TGTGCCAGCAGTGACTCCATTGGGGGGGAGTCAGATACGCAGTATTTT. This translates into CASSDSIGGESDTQYF.

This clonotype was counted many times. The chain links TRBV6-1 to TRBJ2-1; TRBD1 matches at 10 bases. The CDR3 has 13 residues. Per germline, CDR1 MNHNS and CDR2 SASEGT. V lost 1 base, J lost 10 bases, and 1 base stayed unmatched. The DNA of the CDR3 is TGTGCCAGCAGTGAAGGGGACAGGGGCGAGCAGTTCTTC. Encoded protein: CASSEGDRGEQFF.

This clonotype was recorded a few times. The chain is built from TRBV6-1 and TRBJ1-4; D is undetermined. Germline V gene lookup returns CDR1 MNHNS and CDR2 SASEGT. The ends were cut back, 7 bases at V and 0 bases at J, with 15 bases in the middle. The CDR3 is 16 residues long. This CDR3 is CASTRRGLTTNEKLFF. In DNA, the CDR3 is TGTGCCAGCACTCGGCGAGGACTTACAACTAATGAAAAACTGTTTTTT.

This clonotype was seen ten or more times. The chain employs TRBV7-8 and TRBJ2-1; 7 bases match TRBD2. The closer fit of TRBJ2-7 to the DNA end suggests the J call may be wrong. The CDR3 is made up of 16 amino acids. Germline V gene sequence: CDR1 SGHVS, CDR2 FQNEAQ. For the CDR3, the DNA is TGTGCCAGCAGCTTAGAAAGCGGGATGTCCTACAATGAGCAGTACTTC. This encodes CASSLESGMSYNEQYF.

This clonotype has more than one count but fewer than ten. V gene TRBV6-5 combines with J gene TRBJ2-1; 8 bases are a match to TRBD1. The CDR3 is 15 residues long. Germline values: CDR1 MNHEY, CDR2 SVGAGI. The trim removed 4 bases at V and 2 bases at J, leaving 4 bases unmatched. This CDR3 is CASSSTGGPYNEQFF. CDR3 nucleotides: TGTGCCAGCAGTTCCACAGGGGGTCCCTACAATGAGCAGTTCTTC.

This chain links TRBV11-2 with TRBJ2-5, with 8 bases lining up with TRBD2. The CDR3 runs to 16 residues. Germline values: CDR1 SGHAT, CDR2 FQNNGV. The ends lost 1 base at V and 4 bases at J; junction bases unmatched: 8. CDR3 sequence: CASSLVLGLARETQYF. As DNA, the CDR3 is TGTGCCAGCAGCTTAGTGTTAGGACTAGCTCGAGAGACCCAGTACTTC. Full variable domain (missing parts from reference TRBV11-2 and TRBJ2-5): EAGVAQSPRYKIIEKRQSVAFWCNPISGHATLYWYQQILGQGPKLLIQFQNNGVVDDSQLPKDRFSAERLKGVDSTLKIQPAKLEDSAVYLCASSLVLGLARETQYFGPGTRLLVL.

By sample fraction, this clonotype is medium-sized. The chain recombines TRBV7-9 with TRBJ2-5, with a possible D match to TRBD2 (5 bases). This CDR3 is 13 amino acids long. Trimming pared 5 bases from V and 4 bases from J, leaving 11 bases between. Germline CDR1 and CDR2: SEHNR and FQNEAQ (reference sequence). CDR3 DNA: TGTGCCAGCAGCAGGACGGGGTCAGAGACCCAGTACTTC. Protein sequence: CASSRTGSETQYF.

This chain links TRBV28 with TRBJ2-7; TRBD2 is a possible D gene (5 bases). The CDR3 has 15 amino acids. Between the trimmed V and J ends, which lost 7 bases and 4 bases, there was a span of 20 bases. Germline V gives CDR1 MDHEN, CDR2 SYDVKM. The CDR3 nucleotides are TGTGCCAGCATCCAGAGAGGGATTTTAAGGTACGAGCAGTACTTC. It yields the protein CASIQRGILRYEQYF. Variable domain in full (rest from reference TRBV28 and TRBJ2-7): DVKVTQSSRYLVKRTGEKVFLECVQDMDHENMFWYRQDPGLGLRLIYFSYDVKMKEKGDIPEGYSVSREKKERFSLILESASTNQTSMYLCASIQRGILRYEQYFGPGTRLTVT.

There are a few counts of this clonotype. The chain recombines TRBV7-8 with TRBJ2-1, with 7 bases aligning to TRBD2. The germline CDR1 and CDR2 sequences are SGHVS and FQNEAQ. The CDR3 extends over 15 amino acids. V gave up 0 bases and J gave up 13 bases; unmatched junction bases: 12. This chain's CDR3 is CASSLATGRGETQFF. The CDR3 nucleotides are TGTGCCAGCAGCTTAGCGACGGGGAGGGGAGAGACCCAGTTCTTC.

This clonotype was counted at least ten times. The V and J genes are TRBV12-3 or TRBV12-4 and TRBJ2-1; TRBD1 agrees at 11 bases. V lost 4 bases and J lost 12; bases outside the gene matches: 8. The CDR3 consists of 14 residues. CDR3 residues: CASSSGTGGLGQFF. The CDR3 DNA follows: TGTGCCAGCAGTTCTGGGACAGGGGGGTTGGGGCAGTTCTTC.